The clone carrying this T cell receptor (beta chain) has at least ten counts. Adult Caucasians living in Nashville, Tennessee made up all of the donors. This sample was included in a study of shared clonotypes between healthy human individuals. Measured with immunoSEQ multiplex PCR; TCRdb has only the in-frame clones, and not every one. The top ten clones hold 12% of a sample with approximately 460,000 clones, 60% to 80% of them seen once. J gave up 8 bases and V 3 bases, and 21 bases lay outside the gene matches. CDR1 and CDR2 from the germline V gene are SNHLY and FYNNEI. CDR3 length equals 18 residues.

The sample consisted of PBMCs. The chain combines TRBV2 with TRBJ1-2, with 7 bases fitting TRBD1. The clonotype originates from a middle-aged woman in good health. Some clones in this sample may be carry-over from other donors' samples. The CDR3 nucleotides read TGTGCCAGCAGTGACCCCCTCGGGAAGGCGCCCGTCAGGGGGGGCTACACCTTC. This translates into CASSDPLGKAPVRGGYTF.